This section outlines one T cell receptor (beta chain) sequence together with its context. The antigen is not known. The data derive from a study of relationships among human T cell subsets. Study-wide results and limits: No significant subset differences appeared in V, D, J use, CDR3 length or N-additions. Clones with over 100 reads held over 55% of CD8+ cytotoxic sequences. Substantial CDR3 sharing among Th1, Th2 and regulatory cells suggested stochastic fate choice.

From mRNA, alpha and beta CDR3 regions were amplified using semiquantitative ARM-PCR. Tagged nested gene-specific primers were used first, then communal superprimers amplified exponentially. Nested primers were removed by exonuclease before the second PCR round. MiXCR, run by TCRdb on the multiplex PCR reads, gives a single entry per CDR3 protein. This table holds about 15,000 distinct CDR3 sequences, about 56% found once. Trimming left V 6 bases short and J 3 bases short, with 12 bases between. The CDR3 is 13 amino acids. The receptor's source is a man aged 40-50 years in good health. The genes are TRBV12-3 or TRBV12-4 and TRBJ2-7; D uncertain. The sample was total T cells sorted from blood. CDR3 loop: CASSLLSSYEQYF. Here the CDR3 DNA reads TGTGCCAGCAGCCTACTTAGCAGCTACGAGCAGTACTTC.